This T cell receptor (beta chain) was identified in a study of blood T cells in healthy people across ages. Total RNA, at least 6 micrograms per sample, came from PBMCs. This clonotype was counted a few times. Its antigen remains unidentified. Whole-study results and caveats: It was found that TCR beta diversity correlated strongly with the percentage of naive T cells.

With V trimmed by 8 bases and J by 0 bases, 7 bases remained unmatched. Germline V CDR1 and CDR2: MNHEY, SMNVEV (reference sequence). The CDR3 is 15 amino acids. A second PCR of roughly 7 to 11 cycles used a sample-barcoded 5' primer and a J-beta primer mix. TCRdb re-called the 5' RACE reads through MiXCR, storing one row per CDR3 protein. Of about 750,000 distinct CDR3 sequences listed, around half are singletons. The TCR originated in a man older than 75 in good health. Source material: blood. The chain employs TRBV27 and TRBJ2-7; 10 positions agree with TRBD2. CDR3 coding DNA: TGTGCCAGCCATTCACTAGCGGGAAGCTCCTACGAGCAGTACTTC. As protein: CASHSLAGSSYEQYF.